This T cell receptor beta chain originates from a study of early T cells in non-severe SARS-CoV-2 infection. This clonotype was seen many times. Germline lookup yields CDR1 KGHSY and CDR2 FQNENV. The CDR3 loop spans 14 amino acids. V was pared by 0 bases and J by 0 bases, with 5 bases between. TCRdb reprocessed the 5' RACE reads via MiXCR and lists one record per CDR3 protein. The table includes about 25,000 distinct CDR3 sequences, about 5.5% detected once. The TCR originated in an adult who was a healthcare worker with PCR-confirmed SARS-CoV-2 infection or an uninfected control (not recorded which). Source material: whole blood. J is TRBJ1-2 and V is TRBV16, with no clear D. This CDR3 is CASSQSGTNYGYTF. As DNA, the CDR3 is TGTGCCAGCAGCCAATCTGGGACTAACTATGGCTACACCTTC.